These T cell receptor beta chains were read from a single sample in a study of T cells in localized non-small cell lung cancer. Produced via immunoSEQ multiplex PCR; TCRdb's table is partial and in-frame only. The sample consists of 58,000 or so clones, 85% to 90% of them appearing once. The sample consisted of peripheral blood, taken before any cancer treatment. The receptors stem from a woman aged 40-69 years with stage I lung adenocarcinoma. CDR3s include the opening cysteine and the closing phenylalanine or tryptophan. A D gene is named only where the DNA matches it firmly. Expanded clones get a size class; other rows say once, few or many, or leave the size out.

d_gene: TRBD1; abundance: -; v_gene: TRBV7-9; j_gene: TRBJ1-2; CDR3aa: CASSTGQGHYGYTF; CDR3nt: TGTGCCAGCAGCACCGGACAGGGTCATTATGGCTACACCTTC
d_gene: -; abundance: few; v_gene: TRBV20-1; j_gene: TRBJ1-2; CDR3aa: CSARDKDGYTF; CDR3nt: TGCAGTGCTAGGGACAAGGATGGCTACACCTTC
d_gene: TRBD2; abundance: once; v_gene: TRBV2; j_gene: TRBJ2-1; CDR3aa: CASTREGGRAYDNEQFF; CDR3nt: TGTGCCAGCACCAGGGAGGGCGGGAGGGCCTACGACAATGAGCAGTTCTTC
d_gene: TRBD2; abundance: -; v_gene: TRBV4-2; j_gene: TRBJ2-1; CDR3aa: CASSQDSGTFYNEQFF; CDR3nt: TGTGCCAGCAGCCAAGATAGCGGGACCTTTTACAATGAGCAGTTCTTC
d_gene: -; abundance: -; v_gene: TRBV19; j_gene: TRBJ1-2; CDR3aa: CASSAHSGTGRRYGYTF; CDR3nt: TGTGCCAGTAGTGCCCATTCCGGGACTGGAAGGCGATATGGCTACACCTTC
d_gene: -; abundance: once; v_gene: TRBV9; j_gene: TRBJ2-3; CDR3aa: CASSVDGGGLQNTQYF; CDR3nt: TGTGCCAGCAGCGTAGACGGCGGGGGCCTACAGAATACGCAGTATTTT
d_gene: -; abundance: -; v_gene: TRBV30; j_gene: TRBJ1-1; CDR3aa: CAWSGRDTEAFF; CDR3nt: TGTGCCTGGTCGGGCAGGGACACTGAAGCTTTCTTT
d_gene: -; abundance: -; v_gene: TRBV7-8; j_gene: TRBJ1-1; CDR3aa: CASSLEVGMWTFF; CDR3nt: TGTGCCAGCAGCTTAGAGGTGGGGATGTGGACTTTCTTT
d_gene: TRBD1; abundance: -; v_gene: TRBV29-1; j_gene: TRBJ1-3; CDR3aa: CSVGQGVNTIYF; CDR3nt: TGCAGCGTCGGACAGGGCGTGAACACCATATATTTT
d_gene: -; abundance: once; v_gene: TRBV7-2; j_gene: TRBJ2-1; CDR3aa: CASSAPGRRNEQFF; CDR3nt: TGTGCCAGCAGCGCTCCGGGACGAAGGAATGAGCAGTTCTTC
d_gene: -; abundance: -; v_gene: TRBV30; j_gene: TRBJ2-5; CDR3aa: CAWGTRGTQYF; CDR3nt: TGTGCCTGGGGGACAAGAGGGACCCAGTACTTC
d_gene: -; abundance: -; v_gene: TRBV7-6; j_gene: TRBJ2-7; CDR3aa: CASSDLGTDSGLSYEQYF; CDR3nt: TGTGCCAGCAGCGACCTCGGGACTGACAGCGGGTTATCCTACGAGCAGTACTTC
d_gene: TRBD2; abundance: once; v_gene: TRBV28; j_gene: TRBJ2-7; CDR3aa: CASSGEGLRRYEQYF; CDR3nt: TGTGCCAGCAGTGGGGAGGGGCTCCGCCGCTACGAGCAGTACTTC
d_gene: -; abundance: -; v_gene: TRBV2; j_gene: TRBJ1-2; CDR3aa: CASSEQGGEDYTF; CDR3nt: TGTGCCAGCAGTGAACAAGGAGGGGAAGACTACACCTTC
d_gene: -; abundance: -; v_gene: TRBV5-1; j_gene: TRBJ1-1; CDR3aa: CASGTGHNTEAFF; CDR3nt: TGCGCCAGCGGAACGGGACACAACACTGAAGCTTTCTTT
d_gene: TRBD1; abundance: -; v_gene: TRBV7-9; j_gene: TRBJ1-2; CDR3aa: CASSLGQGNGYTF; CDR3nt: TGTGCCAGCAGCCTCGGACAGGGTAATGGCTACACCTTC
d_gene: TRBD1; abundance: -; v_gene: TRBV7-8; j_gene: TRBJ1-1; CDR3aa: CASSPPTGSYTEAFF; CDR3nt: TGTGCCAGCAGCCCACCGACAGGGTCTTACACTGAAGCTTTCTTT
d_gene: -; abundance: -; v_gene: TRBV29-1; j_gene: TRBJ1-1; CDR3aa: CSVVWDTEAFF; CDR3nt: TGCAGCGTTGTTTGGGACACTGAAGCTTTCTTT
d_gene: -; abundance: -; v_gene: TRBV5-1; j_gene: TRBJ1-4; CDR3aa: CASSLDGLNEKLFF; CDR3nt: TGCGCCAGCAGCTTGGACGGACTAAATGAAAAACTGTTTTTT
d_gene: TRBD2; abundance: -; v_gene: TRBV7-8; j_gene: TRBJ2-3; CDR3aa: CASSLGLLAGGPREDTQYF; CDR3nt: TGTGCCAGCAGCTTAGGGTTACTAGCGGGAGGGCCCCGGGAAGATACGCAGTATTTT
d_gene: -; abundance: -; v_gene: TRBV10-3; j_gene: TRBJ1-2; CDR3aa: CAIGNLGGMGDGYTF; CDR3nt: TGTGCCATCGGCAACTTGGGGGGGATGGGGGATGGCTACACCTTC
d_gene: -; abundance: -; v_gene: TRBV6-6; j_gene: TRBJ2-7; CDR3aa: CASSYSGSNEQYF; CDR3nt: TGTGCCAGCAGTTATAGTGGGTCTAACGAGCAGTACTTC
d_gene: -; abundance: once; v_gene: TRBV5-1; j_gene: TRBJ2-5; CDR3aa: CASSLGPTRETQYF; CDR3nt: TGCGCCAGCAGCTTGGGTCCCACTAGGGAGACCCAGTACTTC
d_gene: TRBD2; abundance: -; v_gene: TRBV5-4; j_gene: TRBJ2-4; CDR3aa: CASSLEGAGGAKNIQYF; CDR3nt: TGTGCCAGCAGCTTGGAAGGAGCGGGGGGGGCCAAAAACATTCAGTACTTC
d_gene: -; abundance: -; v_gene: TRBV7-8; j_gene: TRBJ2-1; CDR3aa: CASSSPGTDNEQFF; CDR3nt: TGTGCCAGCAGCTCACCTGGGACTGACAATGAGCAGTTCTTC
d_gene: -; abundance: -; v_gene: TRBV27; j_gene: TRBJ1-1; CDR3aa: CASQMGRVTEAFF; CDR3nt: TGTGCCAGTCAAATGGGGCGGGTCACTGAAGCTTTCTTT
d_gene: -; abundance: -; v_gene: TRBV5-4; j_gene: TRBJ2-5; CDR3aa: CASSSPLDGRETQYF; CDR3nt: TGTGCCAGCAGCTCTCCCCTTGACGGGAGAGAGACCCAGTACTTC
d_gene: TRBD1; abundance: -; v_gene: TRBV7-2; j_gene: TRBJ1-1; CDR3aa: CASSPRDSEGGTEAFF; CDR3nt: TGTGCCAGCAGCCCGAGGGACAGTGAAGGAGGCACTGAAGCTTTCTTT
d_gene: TRBD2; abundance: -; v_gene: TRBV2; j_gene: TRBJ2-1; CDR3aa: CASRGLSGANEQFF; CDR3nt: TGTGCCAGCAGGGGACTGAGCGGGGCGAATGAGCAGTTCTTC
d_gene: TRBD2; abundance: -; v_gene: TRBV4-3; j_gene: TRBJ2-2; CDR3aa: CASSPRASGRVGELFF; CDR3nt: TGCGCCAGCAGCCCCCGGGCTAGCGGGAGGGTCGGGGAGCTGTTTTTT
d_gene: -; abundance: -; v_gene: TRBV11-2; j_gene: TRBJ2-7; CDR3aa: CASSLDRVSGETYEQYF; CDR3nt: TGTGCCAGCAGCTTAGATCGGGTTAGCGGAGAAACCTACGAGCAGTACTTC
d_gene: TRBD2; abundance: -; v_gene: TRBV28; j_gene: TRBJ2-7; CDR3aa: CASSPGSGGSYEQYF; CDR3nt: TGTGCCAGCAGCCCGGGGAGCGGGGGATCCTACGAGCAGTACTTC
d_gene: TRBD1; abundance: -; v_gene: TRBV9; j_gene: TRBJ2-7; CDR3aa: CASSVGTDSYEQYF; CDR3nt: TGTGCCAGCAGCGTGGGGACAGACTCCTACGAGCAGTACTTC
d_gene: TRBD1; abundance: -; v_gene: TRBV18; j_gene: TRBJ2-7; CDR3aa: CASSPGQLSHEQYF; CDR3nt: TGTGCCAGCTCACCGGGACAGTTAAGTCACGAGCAGTACTTC
d_gene: -; abundance: few; v_gene: TRBV27; j_gene: TRBJ1-1; CDR3aa: CASSFQGRGNTEAFF; CDR3nt: TGTGCCAGCAGTTTTCAGGGGCGTGGGAACACTGAAGCTTTCTTT
d_gene: -; abundance: -; v_gene: TRBV7-2; j_gene: TRBJ2-1; CDR3aa: CASSLGQGINEQFF; CDR3nt: TGTGCCAGCAGCTTAGGGCAGGGGATCAATGAGCAGTTCTTC
d_gene: TRBD2; abundance: -; v_gene: TRBV5-5; j_gene: TRBJ2-1; CDR3aa: CASSLDLAGINEQFF; CDR3nt: TGTGCCAGCAGCTTGGACCTAGCGGGTATCAATGAGCAGTTCTTC
d_gene: -; abundance: -; v_gene: TRBV16; j_gene: TRBJ1-1; CDR3aa: CASSQFSGTDEAFF; CDR3nt: TGTGCCAGCAGCCAATTTTCGGGGACCGATGAGGCTTTCTTT
d_gene: -; abundance: -; v_gene: TRBV6-5; j_gene: TRBJ2-7; CDR3aa: CASTKTASYEQYF; CDR3nt: TGTGCCAGCACCAAGACAGCCTCCTACGAGCAGTACTTC
d_gene: TRBD2; abundance: -; v_gene: TRBV19; j_gene: TRBJ2-5; CDR3aa: CASSTSGGQETQYF; CDR3nt: TGTGCCAGTAGCACTAGCGGGGGGCAAGAGACCCAGTACTTC
d_gene: TRBD2; abundance: -; v_gene: TRBV10-3; j_gene: TRBJ2-5; CDR3aa: CASRGAEETQYF; CDR3nt: TGTGCCTCGCGGGGGGCGGAAGAGACCCAGTACTTC
d_gene: -; abundance: -; v_gene: TRBV6-9; j_gene: TRBJ2-1; CDR3aa: CASSYKGQEGNEQFF; CDR3nt: TGTGCCAGCAGTTATAAGGGTCAAGAGGGCAATGAGCAGTTCTTC
d_gene: -; abundance: -; v_gene: TRBV6-1; j_gene: TRBJ1-2; CDR3aa: CASSVDRSYGYTF; CDR3nt: TGTGCCAGCAGTGTTGACAGGAGCTATGGCTACACCTTC
d_gene: -; abundance: -; v_gene: TRBV5-1; j_gene: TRBJ1-3; CDR3aa: CASSLAGRGNTIYF; CDR3nt: TGCGCCAGCAGCTTGGCCGGCAGGGGAAACACCATATATTTT
d_gene: -; abundance: -; v_gene: TRBV6-5; j_gene: TRBJ1-2; CDR3aa: CASSNIAARGYGYTF; CDR3nt: TGTGCCAGCAGTAATATTGCCGCCAGGGGCTATGGCTACACCTTC
d_gene: -; abundance: -; v_gene: TRBV5-1; j_gene: TRBJ2-2; CDR3aa: CASSFRGGTGELFF; CDR3nt: TGCGCCAGCAGCTTCAGGGGGGGCACCGGGGAGCTGTTTTTT
d_gene: TRBD1; abundance: -; v_gene: TRBV28; j_gene: TRBJ2-5; CDR3aa: CASHAGTGNEETQYF; CDR3nt: TGTGCCAGCCATGCCGGGACAGGGAATGAAGAGACCCAGTACTTC
d_gene: -; abundance: -; v_gene: TRBV5-1; j_gene: TRBJ2-5; CDR3aa: CASSFRAQETQYF; CDR3nt: TGCGCCAGCAGCTTCCGGGCTCAAGAGACCCAGTACTTC
d_gene: TRBD2; abundance: few; v_gene: TRBV7-3; j_gene: TRBJ2-1; CDR3aa: CASSFLSGSINEQFF; CDR3nt: TGTGCCAGCAGCTTCCTTAGCGGGAGCATCAATGAGCAGTTCTTC
d_gene: -; abundance: -; v_gene: TRBV7-2; j_gene: TRBJ1-1; CDR3aa: CASSLSSIGTEAFF; CDR3nt: TGTGCCAGCAGCTTGTCAAGTATAGGGACTGAAGCTTTCTTT
d_gene: TRBD1; abundance: -; v_gene: TRBV7-9; j_gene: TRBJ2-7; CDR3aa: CASSVGTDSYEQYF; CDR3nt: TGTGCCAGCAGCGTCGGGACAGACTCCTACGAGCAGTACTTC
d_gene: -; abundance: -; v_gene: TRBV19; j_gene: TRBJ1-5; CDR3aa: CASNWGREQPQHF; CDR3nt: TGTGCCAGTAATTGGGGAAGAGAACAGCCCCAGCATTTT
d_gene: -; abundance: -; v_gene: TRBV6-5; j_gene: TRBJ2-1; CDR3aa: CASSGTSSYNEQFF; CDR3nt: TGTGCCAGCAGCGGTACTAGCTCCTACAATGAGCAGTTCTTC
d_gene: TRBD1; abundance: -; v_gene: TRBV28; j_gene: TRBJ1-1; CDR3aa: CASTPGGAWGDTEAFF; CDR3nt: TGTGCCAGCACCCCAGGGGGCGCCTGGGGGGACACTGAAGCTTTCTTT
d_gene: -; abundance: -; v_gene: TRBV6-1; j_gene: TRBJ1-5; CDR3aa: CASSATNSNQPQHF; CDR3nt: TGTGCCAGCAGCGCGACAAACAGCAATCAGCCCCAGCATTTT
d_gene: TRBD1; abundance: -; v_gene: TRBV5-1; j_gene: TRBJ1-2; CDR3aa: CASSLGQDPDYGYTF; CDR3nt: TGCGCCAGCAGCTTAGGACAGGACCCTGACTATGGCTACACCTTC
d_gene: -; abundance: -; v_gene: TRBV10-2; j_gene: TRBJ2-7; CDR3aa: CASSEPGMSSYEQYF; CDR3nt: TGCGCCAGCAGTGAACCAGGGATGAGCTCCTACGAGCAGTACTTC